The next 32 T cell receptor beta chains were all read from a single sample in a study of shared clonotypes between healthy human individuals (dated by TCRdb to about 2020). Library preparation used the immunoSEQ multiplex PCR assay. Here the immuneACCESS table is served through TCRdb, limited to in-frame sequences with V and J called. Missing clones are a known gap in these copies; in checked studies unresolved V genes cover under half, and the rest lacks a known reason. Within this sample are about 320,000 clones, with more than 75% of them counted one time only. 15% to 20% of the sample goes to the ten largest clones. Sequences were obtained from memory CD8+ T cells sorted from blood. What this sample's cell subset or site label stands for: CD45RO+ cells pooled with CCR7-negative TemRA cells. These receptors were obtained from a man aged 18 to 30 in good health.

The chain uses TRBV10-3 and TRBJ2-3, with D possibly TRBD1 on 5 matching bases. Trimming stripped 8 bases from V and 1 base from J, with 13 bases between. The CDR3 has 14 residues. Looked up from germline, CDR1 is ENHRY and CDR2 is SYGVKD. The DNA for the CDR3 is TGTGCCATCCTGGACAAGGGCGGCACAGATACGCAGTATTTT. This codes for CAILDKGGTDTQYF.

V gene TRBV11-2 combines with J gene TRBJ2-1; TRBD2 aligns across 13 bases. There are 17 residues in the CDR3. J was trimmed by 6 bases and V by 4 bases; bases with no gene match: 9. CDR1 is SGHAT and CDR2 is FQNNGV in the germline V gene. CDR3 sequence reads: CASSSSKRTSGSNEQFF. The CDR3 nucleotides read TGTGCCAGCAGCTCGTCAAAGAGGACTAGCGGGAGCAATGAGCAGTTCTTC.

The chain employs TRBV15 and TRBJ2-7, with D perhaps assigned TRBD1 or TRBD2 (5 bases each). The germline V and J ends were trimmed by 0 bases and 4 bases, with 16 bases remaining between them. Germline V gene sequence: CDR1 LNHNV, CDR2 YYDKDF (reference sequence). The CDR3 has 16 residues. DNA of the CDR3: TGTGCCACCAGCAGAGATAGAGGGGCAACGGGGTACGAGCAGTACTTC. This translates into CATSRDRGATGYEQYF.

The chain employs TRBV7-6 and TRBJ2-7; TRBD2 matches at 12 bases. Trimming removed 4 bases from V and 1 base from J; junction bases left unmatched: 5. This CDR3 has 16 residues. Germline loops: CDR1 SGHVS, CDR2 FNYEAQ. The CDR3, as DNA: TGTGCCAGCAGCTCCCCTAGCGGGGGGGGTTCCTACGAGCAGTACTTC. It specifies CASSSPSGGGSYEQYF.

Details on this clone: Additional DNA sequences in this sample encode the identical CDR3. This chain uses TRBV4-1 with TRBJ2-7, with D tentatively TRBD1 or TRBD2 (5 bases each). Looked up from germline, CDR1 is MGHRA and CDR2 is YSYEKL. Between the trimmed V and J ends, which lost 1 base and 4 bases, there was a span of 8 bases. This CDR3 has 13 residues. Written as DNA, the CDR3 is TGCGCCAGCAGCCAAGTTGGGGGTTACGAGCAGTACTTC. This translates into CASSQVGGYEQYF.

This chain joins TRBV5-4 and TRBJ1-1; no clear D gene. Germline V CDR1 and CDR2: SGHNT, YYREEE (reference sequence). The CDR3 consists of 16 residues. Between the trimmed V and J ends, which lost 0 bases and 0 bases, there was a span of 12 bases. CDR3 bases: TGTGCCAGCAGCTTGGTACCAGACCCCATGAACACTGAAGCTTTCTTT. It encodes CASSLVPDPMNTEAFF.

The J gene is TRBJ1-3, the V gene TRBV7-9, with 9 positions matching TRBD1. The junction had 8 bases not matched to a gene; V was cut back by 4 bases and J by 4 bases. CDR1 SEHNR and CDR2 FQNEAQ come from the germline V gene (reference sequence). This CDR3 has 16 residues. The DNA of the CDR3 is TGTGCCAGCAGCTCGGACAGGGGATCGGGCGGAAACACCATATATTTT. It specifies CASSSDRGSGGNTIYF. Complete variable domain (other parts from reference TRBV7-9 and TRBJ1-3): DTGVSQNPRHKITKRGQNVTFRCDPISEHNRLYWYRQTLGQGPEFLTYFQNEAQLEKSRLLSDRFSAERPKGSFSTLEIQRTEQGDSAMYLCASSSDRGSGGNTIYFGEGSWLTVV.

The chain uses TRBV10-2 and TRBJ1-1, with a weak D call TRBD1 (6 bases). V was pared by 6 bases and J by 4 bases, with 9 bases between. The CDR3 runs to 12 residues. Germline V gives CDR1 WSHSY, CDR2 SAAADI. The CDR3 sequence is CASRDRSTEAFF. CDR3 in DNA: TGCGCCAGCAGGGACAGAAGCACTGAAGCTTTCTTT.

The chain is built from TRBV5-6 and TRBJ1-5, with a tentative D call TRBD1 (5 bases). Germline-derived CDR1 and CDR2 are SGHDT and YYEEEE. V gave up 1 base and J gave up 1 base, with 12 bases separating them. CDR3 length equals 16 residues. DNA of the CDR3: TGTGCCAGCAGCTTGTTCGGCAGGGAAAGCAATCAGCCCCAGCATTTT. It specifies CASSLFGRESNQPQHF.

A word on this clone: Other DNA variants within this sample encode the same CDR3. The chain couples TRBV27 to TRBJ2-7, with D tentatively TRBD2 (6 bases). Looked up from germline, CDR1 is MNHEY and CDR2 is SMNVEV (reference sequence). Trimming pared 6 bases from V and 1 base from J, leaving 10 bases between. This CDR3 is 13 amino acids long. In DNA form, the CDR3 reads TGTGCCAGCAGCCTGGGGGGTTCCTACGAGCAGTACTTC. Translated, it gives CASSLGGSYEQYF.

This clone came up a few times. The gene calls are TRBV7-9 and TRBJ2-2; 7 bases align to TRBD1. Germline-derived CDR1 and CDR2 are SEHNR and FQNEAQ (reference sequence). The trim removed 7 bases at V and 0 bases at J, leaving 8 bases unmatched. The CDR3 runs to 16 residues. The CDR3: CASIHRDSTNTGELFF. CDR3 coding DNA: TGTGCCAGCATCCACCGGGACAGTACGAACACCGGGGAGCTGTTTTTT.

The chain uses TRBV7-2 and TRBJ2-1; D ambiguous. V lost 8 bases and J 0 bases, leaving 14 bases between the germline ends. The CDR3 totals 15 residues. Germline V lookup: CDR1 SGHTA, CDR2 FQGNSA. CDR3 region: CASRRPQSSYNEQFF. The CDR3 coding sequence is TGTGCCAGCCGGCGCCCCCAGAGCTCCTACAATGAGCAGTTCTTC.

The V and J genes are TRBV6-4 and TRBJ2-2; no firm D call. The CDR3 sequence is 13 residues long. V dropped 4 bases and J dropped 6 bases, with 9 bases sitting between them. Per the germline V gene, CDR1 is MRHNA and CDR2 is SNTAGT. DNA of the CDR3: TGTGCCAGCAGTGTTCTCGCCTCCGGGGAGCTGTTTTTT. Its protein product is CASSVLASGELFF.

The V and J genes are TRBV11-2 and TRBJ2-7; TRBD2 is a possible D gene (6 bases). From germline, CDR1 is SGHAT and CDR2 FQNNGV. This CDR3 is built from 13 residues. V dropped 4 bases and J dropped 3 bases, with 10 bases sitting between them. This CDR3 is CASSSPGGYEQYF. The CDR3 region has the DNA TGTGCCAGCAGCTCCCCCGGGGGCTACGAGCAGTACTTC.

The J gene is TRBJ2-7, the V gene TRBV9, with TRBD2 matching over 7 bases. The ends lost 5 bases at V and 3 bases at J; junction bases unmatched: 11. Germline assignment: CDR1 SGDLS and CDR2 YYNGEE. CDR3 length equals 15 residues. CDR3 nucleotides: TGTGCCAGCAGTAAAGAGCGGGGTCCTTTCTACGAGCAGTACTTC. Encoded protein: CASSKERGPFYEQYF.

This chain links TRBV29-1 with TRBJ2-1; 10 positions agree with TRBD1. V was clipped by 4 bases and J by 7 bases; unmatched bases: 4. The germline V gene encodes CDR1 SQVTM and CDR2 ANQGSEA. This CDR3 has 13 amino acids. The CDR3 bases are TGCAGCGTTGTCGGACAGGGGGATAATGAGCAGTTCTTC. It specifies CSVVGQGDNEQFF.

CDR3 residues: CASSLEVDEQYF. The DNA of the CDR3 is TGTGCCAGCAGCTTAGAGGTAGACGAGCAGTACTTC. This sequence joins TRBV7-9 and TRBJ2-7; D not certain. CDR3 length: 12 amino acids. Trimming removed 1 base from V and 5 bases from J, with 6 bases in between. The germline V gene has CDR1 SEHNR and CDR2 FQNEAQ (reference sequence).

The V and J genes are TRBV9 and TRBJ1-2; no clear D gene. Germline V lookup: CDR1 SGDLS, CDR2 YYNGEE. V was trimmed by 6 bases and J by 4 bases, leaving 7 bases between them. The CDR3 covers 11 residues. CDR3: CASTDSYGYTF. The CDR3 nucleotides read TGTGCCAGCACGGACTCCTATGGCTACACCTTC. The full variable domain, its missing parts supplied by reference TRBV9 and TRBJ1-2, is DSGVTQTPKHLITATGQRVTLRCSPRSGDLSVYWYQQSLDQGLQFLIQYYNGEERAKGNILERFSAQQFPDLHSELNLSSLELGDSALYFCASTDSYGYTFGSGTRLTVV.

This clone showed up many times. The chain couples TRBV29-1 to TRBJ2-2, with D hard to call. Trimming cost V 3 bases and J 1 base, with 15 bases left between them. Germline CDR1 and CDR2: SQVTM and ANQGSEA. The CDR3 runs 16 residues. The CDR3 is CSVEARPGVNTGELFF. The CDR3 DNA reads TGCAGCGTTGAGGCCCGACCAGGAGTGAACACCGGGGAGCTGTTTTTT.

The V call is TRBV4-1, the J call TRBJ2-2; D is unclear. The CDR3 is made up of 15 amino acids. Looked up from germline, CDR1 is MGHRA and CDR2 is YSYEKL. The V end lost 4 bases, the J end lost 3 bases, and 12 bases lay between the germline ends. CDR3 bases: TGCGCCAGCAGCCTAGGGCCAGCATACACCGGGGAGCTGTTTTTT. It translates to CASSLGPAYTGELFF.

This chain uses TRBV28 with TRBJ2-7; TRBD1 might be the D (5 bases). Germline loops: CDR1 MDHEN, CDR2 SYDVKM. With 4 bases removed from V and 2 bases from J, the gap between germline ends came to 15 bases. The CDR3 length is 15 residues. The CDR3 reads CASSSSHRTPYEQYF. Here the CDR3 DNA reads TGTGCCAGCAGTTCCTCTCACCGGACACCCTACGAGCAGTACTTC.

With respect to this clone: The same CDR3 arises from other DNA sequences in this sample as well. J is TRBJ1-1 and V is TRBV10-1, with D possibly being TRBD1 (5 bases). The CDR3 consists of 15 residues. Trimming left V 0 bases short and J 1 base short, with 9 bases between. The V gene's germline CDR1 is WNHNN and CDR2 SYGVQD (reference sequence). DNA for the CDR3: TGCGCCAGCAGTGAGTCGGGGCAGGGGAACACTGAAGCTTTCTTT. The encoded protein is CASSESGQGNTEAFF.

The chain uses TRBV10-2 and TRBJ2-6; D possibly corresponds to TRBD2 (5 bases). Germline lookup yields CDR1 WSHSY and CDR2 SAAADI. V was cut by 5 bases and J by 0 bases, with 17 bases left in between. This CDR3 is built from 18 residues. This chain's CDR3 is CASSPGVTFISGANVLTF. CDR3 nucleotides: TGCGCCAGCAGTCCCGGGGTCACCTTCATCTCTGGGGCCAACGTCCTGACTTTC.

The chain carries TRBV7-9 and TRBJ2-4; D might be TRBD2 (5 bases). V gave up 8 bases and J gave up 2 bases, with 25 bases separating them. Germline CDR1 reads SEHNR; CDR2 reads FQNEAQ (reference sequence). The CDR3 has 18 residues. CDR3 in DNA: TGTGCCAGCGGACTGTTGGGCCCTACCCTTTCGTCCAAAAACATTCAGTACTTC. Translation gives CASGLLGPTLSSKNIQYF.

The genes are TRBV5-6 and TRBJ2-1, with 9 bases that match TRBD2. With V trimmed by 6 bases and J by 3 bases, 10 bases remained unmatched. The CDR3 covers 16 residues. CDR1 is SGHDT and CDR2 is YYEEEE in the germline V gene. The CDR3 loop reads CASIRSLAGFYNEQFF. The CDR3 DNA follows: TGTGCCAGCATCCGCTCCCTAGCGGGGTTCTACAATGAGCAGTTCTTC.

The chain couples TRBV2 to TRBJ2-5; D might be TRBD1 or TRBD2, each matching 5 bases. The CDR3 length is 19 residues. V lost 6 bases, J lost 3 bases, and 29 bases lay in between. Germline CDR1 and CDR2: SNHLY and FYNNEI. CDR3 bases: TGTGCCAGCAGCTATCCAGGCAGGGCAGAGGGTTTATCGAAAGAGACCCAGTACTTC. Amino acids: CASSYPGRAEGLSKETQYF.

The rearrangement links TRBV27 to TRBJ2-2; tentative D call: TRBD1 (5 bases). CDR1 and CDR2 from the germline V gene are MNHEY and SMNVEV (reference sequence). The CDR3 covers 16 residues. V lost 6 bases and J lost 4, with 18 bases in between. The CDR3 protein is CASSPSQGDSTGELFF. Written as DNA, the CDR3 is TGTGCCAGCAGCCCCTCCCAGGGTGATAGCACCGGGGAGCTGTTTTTT.

The CDR3 sequence is CASSLAGGRTEAFF. The CDR3, as DNA: TGTGCCAGCAGTTTGGCAGGCGGTCGCACTGAAGCTTTCTTT. V usage is TRBV6-5 and J usage is TRBJ1-1, with D unresolved. In germline, CDR1 is MNHEY, CDR2 SVGAGI. The CDR3 totals 14 residues. V lost 4 bases, J lost 4 bases, and 13 bases lay in between.

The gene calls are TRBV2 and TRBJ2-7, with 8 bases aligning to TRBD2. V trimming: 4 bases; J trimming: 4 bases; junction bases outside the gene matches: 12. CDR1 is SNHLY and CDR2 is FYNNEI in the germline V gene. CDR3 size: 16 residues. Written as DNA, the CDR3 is TGTGCCAGCAGTGGGGGGGCCGGGACTAGGGGTTACGAGCAGTACTTC. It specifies CASSGGAGTRGYEQYF.

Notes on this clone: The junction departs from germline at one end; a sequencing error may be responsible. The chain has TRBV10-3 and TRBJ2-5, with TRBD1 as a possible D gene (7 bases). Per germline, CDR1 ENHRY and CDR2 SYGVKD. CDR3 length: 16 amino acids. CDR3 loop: CASSGGTVAKQETQYF. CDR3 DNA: TGTGCCAGCAGTGGGGGGACAGTCGCTAAACAAGAGACCCAGTACTTC.

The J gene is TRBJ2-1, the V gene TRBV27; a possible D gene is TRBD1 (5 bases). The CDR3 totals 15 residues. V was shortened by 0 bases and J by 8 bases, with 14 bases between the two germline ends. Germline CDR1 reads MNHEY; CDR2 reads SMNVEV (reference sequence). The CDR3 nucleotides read TGTGCCAGCAGTTTATCGTCCGGGCTAGGGGATGAGCAGTTCTTC. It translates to CASSLSSGLGDEQFF.

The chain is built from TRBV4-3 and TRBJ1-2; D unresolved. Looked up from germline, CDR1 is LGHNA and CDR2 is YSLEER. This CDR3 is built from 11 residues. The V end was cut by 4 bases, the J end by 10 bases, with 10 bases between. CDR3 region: CASSRAWSYTF. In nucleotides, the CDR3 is TGCGCCAGCAGCCGTGCCTGGTCCTACACCTTC.